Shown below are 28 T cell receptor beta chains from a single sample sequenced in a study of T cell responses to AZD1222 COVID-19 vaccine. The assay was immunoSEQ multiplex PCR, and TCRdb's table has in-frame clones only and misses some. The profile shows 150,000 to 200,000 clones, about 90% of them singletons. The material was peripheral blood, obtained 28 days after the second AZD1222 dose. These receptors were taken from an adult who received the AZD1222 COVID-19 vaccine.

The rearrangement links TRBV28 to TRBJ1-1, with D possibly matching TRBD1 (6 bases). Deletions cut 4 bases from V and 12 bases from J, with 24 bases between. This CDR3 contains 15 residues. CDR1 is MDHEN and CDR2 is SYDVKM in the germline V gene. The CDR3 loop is CASSSPGTYFPWPFF. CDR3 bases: TGTGCCAGCAGTTCCCCTGGGACATATTTCCCTTGGCCTTTCTTT.

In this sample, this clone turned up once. This CDR3 is CASSQESTIYF. CDR3 nucleotides: TGTGCCAGCAGCCAAGAGTCCACCATATATTTT. This chain uses TRBV3-1 (or the pseudogene TRBV3-2) with TRBJ1-3; D unresolved. Germline CDR1 reads LGHDT; CDR2 reads YNNKEL (reference sequence). Trimming stripped 0 bases from V and 9 bases from J, with 3 bases between. The length of the CDR3 is 11 residues.

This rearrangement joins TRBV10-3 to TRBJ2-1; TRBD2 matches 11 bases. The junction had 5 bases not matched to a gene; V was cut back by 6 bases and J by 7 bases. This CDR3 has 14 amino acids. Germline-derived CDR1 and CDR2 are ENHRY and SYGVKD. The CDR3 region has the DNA TGTGCCATCAGCCTGACTAGCGGGATAAATGAGCAGTTCTTC. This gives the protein CAISLTSGINEQFF.

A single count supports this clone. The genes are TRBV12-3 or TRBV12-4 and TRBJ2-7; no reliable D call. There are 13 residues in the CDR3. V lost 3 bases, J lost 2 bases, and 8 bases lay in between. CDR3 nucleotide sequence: TGTGCCAGCAGTTTGGGAATACCCTACGAGCAGTACTTC. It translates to CASSLGIPYEQYF.

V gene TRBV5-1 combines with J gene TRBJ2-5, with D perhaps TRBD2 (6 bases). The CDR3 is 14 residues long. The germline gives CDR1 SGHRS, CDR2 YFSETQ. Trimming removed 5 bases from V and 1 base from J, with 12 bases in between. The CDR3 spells CASRPGDFQETQYF. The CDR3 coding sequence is TGCGCCAGCAGACCCGGGGACTTCCAAGAGACCCAGTACTTC.

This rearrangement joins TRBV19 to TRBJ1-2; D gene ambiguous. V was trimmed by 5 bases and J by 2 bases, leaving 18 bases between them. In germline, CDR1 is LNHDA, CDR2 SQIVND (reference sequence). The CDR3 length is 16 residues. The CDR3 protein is CASSSEAGLGNYGYTF. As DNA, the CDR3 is TGTGCCAGTAGTTCGGAAGCGGGTCTGGGGAACTATGGCTACACCTTC. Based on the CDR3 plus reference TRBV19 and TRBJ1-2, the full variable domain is DGGITQSPKYLFRKEGQNVTLSCEQNLNHDAMYWYRQDPGQGLRLIYYSQIVNDFQKGDIAEGYSVSREKKESFPLTVTSAQKNPTAFYLCASSSEAGLGNYGYTFGSGTRLTVV.

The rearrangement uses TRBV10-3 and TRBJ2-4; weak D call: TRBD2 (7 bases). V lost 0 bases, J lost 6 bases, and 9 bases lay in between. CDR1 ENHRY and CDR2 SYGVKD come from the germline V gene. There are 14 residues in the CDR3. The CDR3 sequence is CAISESGGGNIQYF. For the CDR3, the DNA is TGTGCCATCAGTGAGTCAGGGGGGGGAAACATTCAGTACTTC.

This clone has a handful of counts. CDR3 in amino acids: CAIREERGEKLFF. CDR3 nucleotide sequence: TGTGCCATCAGAGAGGAGAGGGGTGAAAAACTGTTTTTT. V usage is TRBV10-3 and J usage is TRBJ1-4; possibly TRBD1 for D (5 bases). CDR3 length: 13 residues. Germline loops: CDR1 ENHRY, CDR2 SYGVKD. Trimming removed 6 bases from V and 7 bases from J, with 12 bases in between.

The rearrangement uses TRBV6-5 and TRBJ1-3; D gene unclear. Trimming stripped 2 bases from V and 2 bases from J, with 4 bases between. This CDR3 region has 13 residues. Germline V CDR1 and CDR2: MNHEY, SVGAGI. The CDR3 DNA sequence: TGTGCCAGCAGTTACAGGGCTGGAAACACCATATATTTT. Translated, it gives CASSYRAGNTIYF.

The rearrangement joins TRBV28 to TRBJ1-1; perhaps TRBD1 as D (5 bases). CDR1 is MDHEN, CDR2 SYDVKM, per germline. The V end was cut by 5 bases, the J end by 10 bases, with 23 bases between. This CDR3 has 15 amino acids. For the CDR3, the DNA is TGTGCCAGCAGTCCTTTATTCCCCGATCCGAGGGGAGCTTTCTTT. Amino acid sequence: CASSPLFPDPRGAFF.

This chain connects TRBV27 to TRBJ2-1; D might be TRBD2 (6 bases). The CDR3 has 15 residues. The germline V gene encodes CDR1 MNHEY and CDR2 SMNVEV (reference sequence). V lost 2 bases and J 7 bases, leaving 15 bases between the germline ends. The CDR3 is CASSLRLAGNNEQFF. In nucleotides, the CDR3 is TGTGCCAGCAGTTTACGCCTGGCGGGGAATAATGAGCAGTTCTTC.

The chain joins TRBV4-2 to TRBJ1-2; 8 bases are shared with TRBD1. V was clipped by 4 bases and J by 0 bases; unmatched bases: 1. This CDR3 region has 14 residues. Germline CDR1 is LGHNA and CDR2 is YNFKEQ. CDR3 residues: CASSPDRANYGYTF. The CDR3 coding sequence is TGTGCCAGCAGCCCGGACAGGGCTAACTATGGCTACACCTTC.

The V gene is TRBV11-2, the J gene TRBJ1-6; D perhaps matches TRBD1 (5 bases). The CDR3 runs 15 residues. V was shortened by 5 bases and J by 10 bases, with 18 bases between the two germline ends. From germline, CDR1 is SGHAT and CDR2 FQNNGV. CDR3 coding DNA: TGTGCCAGCAGCCAGGGTAGGCCAGGACGCTCACCCCTCCACTTT. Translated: CASSQGRPGRSPLHF.

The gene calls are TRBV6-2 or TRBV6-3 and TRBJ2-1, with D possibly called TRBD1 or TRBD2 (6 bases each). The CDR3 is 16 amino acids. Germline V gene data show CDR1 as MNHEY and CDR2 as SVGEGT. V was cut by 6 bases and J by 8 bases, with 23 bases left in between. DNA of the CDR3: TGTGCCAGCAGCCCCAGAGGGGGATGGGGCGGGGATGAGCAGTTCTTC. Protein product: CASSPRGGWGGDEQFF.

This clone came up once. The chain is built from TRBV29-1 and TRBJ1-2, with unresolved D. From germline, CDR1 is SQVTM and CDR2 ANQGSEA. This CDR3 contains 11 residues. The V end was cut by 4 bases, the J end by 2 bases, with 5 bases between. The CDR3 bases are TGCAGCGTTGCAGTGAACTATGGCTACACCTTC. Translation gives CSVAVNYGYTF.

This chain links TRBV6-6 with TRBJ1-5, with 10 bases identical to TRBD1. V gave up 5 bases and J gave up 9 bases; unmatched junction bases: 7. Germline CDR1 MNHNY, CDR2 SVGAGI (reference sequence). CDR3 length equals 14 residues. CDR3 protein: CASSDRGLGGPQHF. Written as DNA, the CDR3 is TGTGCCAGCAGTGACAGGGGGCTCGGGGGGCCCCAGCATTTT.

The CDR3 protein is CASSWTGDTEAFF. Here the CDR3 DNA reads TGTGCCAGCAGCTGGACAGGGGACACTGAAGCTTTCTTT. The chain is built from TRBV5-5 and TRBJ1-1; TRBD1 agrees at 9 bases. The CDR3 consists of 13 residues. Germline trimming cut 3 bases from V and 3 bases from J; bases unmatched to any gene: 0. CDR1 SGHKS and CDR2 YYEKEE come from the germline V gene (reference sequence).

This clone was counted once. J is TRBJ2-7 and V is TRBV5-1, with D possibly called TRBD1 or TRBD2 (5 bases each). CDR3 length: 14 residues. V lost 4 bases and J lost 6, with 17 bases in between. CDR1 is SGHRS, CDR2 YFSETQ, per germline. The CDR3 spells CASSPGTALAEQYF. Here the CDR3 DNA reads TGCGCCAGCAGCCCCGGGACGGCCTTGGCCGAGCAGTACTTC.

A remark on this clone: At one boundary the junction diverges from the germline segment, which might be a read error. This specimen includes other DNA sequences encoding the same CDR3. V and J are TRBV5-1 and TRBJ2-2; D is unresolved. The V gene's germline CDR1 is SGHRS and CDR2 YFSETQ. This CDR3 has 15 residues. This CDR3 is CASSLEGLNTGELFF. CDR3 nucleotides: TGCGCCAGCAGTTTGGAAGGTCTGAACACCGGGGAGCTGTTTTTT.

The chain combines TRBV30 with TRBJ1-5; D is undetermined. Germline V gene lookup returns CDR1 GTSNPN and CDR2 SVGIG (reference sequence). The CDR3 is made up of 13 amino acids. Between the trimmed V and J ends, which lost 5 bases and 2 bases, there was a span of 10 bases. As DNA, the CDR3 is TGTGCCTGGGGCCGGGTGGGCAATCAGCCCCAGCATTTT. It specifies CAWGRVGNQPQHF.

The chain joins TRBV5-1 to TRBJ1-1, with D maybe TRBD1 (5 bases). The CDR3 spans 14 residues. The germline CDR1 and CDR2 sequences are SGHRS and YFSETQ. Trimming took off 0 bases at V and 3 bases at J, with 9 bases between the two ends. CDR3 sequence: CASSLGGTYTEAFF. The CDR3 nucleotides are TGCGCCAGCAGCTTGGGGGGGACGTACACTGAAGCTTTCTTT.

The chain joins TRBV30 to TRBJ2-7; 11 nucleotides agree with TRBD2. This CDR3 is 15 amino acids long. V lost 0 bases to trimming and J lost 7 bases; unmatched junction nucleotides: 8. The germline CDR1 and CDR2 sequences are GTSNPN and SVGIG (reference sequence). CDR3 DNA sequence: TGTGCCTGGAGTGTAGGTAGCGGGGGGGCAATGGAGCAGTACTTC. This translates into CAWSVGSGGAMEQYF.

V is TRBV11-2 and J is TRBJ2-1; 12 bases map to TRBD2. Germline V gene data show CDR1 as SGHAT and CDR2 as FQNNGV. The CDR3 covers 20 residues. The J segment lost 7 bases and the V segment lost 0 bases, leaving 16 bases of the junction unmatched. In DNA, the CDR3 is TGTGCCAGCAGCTTAGAATCTAGCGGGGGGGCCGTAACGTTTTTTAATGAGCAGTTCTTC. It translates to CASSLESSGGAVTFFNEQFF.

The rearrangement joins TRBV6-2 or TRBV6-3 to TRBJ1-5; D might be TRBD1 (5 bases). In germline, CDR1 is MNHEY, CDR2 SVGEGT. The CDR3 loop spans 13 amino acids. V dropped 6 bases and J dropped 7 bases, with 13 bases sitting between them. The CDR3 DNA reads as TGTGCCAGCAGCTGGGCCCCAGGGCAGCCCCAGCATTTT. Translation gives CASSWAPGQPQHF.

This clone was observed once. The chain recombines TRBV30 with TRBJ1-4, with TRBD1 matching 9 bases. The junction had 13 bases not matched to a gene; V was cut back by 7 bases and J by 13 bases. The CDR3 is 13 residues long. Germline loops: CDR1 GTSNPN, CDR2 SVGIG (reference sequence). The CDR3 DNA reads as TGTGCCTACGGGACAGGGAAAGGGAATGGACTGTTTTTT. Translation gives CAYGTGKGNGLFF.

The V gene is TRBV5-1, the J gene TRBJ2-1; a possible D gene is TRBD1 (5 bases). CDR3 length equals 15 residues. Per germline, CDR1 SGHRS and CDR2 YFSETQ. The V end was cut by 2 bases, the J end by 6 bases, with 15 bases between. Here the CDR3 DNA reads TGCGCCAGCAGCTTTGGGGCCATCCGATTCAATGAGCAGTTCTTC. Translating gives CASSFGAIRFNEQFF.

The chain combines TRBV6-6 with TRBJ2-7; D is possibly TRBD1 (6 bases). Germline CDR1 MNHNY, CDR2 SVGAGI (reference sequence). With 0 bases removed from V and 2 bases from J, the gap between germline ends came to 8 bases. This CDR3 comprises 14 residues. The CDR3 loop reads CASSYSGQTYEQYF. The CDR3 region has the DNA TGTGCCAGCAGTTACTCGGGACAAACCTACGAGCAGTACTTC.

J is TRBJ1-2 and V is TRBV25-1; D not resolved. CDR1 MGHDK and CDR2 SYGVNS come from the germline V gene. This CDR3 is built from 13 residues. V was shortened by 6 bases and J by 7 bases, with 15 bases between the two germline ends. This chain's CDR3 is CASSLGEGGGYTF. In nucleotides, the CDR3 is TGTGCCAGCAGCCTCGGCGAGGGCGGTGGCTACACCTTC.